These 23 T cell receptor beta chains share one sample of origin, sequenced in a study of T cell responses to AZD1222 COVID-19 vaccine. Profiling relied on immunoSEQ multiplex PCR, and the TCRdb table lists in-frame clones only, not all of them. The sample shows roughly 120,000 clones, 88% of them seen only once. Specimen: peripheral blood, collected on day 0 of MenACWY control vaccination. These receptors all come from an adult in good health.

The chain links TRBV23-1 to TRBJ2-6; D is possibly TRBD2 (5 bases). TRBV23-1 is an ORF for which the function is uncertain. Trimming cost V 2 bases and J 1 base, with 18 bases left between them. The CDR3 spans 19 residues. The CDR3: CASSQPQRTEESGANVLTF. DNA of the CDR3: TGCGCCAGCAGTCAACCTCAACGGACGGAGGAGTCTGGGGCCAACGTCCTGACTTTC.

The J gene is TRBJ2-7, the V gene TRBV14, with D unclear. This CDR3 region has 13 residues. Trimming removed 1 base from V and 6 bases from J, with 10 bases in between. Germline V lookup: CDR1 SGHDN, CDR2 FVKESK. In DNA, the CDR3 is TGTGCCAGCAGCCAAGTACTGGTTCTCGAGCAGTACTTC. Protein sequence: CASSQVLVLEQYF.

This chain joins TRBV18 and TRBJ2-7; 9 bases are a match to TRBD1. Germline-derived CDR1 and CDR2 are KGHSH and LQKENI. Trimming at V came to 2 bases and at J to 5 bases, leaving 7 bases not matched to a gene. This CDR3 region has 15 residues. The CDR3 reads CASSPSPGQGNEQYF. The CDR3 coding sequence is TGTGCCAGCTCACCATCTCCGGGACAGGGTAACGAGCAGTACTTC.

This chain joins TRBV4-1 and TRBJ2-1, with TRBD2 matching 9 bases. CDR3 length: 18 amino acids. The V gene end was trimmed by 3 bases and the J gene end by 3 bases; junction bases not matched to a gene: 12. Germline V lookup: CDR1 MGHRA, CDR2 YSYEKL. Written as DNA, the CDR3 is TGCGCCAGCAGCCACCCCGGGACTAGCAGTTTATACTACAATGAGCAGTTCTTC. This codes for CASSHPGTSSLYYNEQFF.

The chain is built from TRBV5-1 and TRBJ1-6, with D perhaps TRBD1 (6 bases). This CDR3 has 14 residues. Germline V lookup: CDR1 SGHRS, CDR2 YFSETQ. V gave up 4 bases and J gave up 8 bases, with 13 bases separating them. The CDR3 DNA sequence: TGCGCCAGCAGCCGGGGGCGGACTGATTCACCCCTCCACTTT. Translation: CASSRGRTDSPLHF.

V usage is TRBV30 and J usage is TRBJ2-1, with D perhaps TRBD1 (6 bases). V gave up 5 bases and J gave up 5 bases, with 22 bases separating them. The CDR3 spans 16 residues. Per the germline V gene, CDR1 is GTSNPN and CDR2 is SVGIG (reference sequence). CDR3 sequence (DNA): TGTGCCTGGGGCAACTTTGGGGGCGGTGGGCACAATGAGCAGTTCTTC. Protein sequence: CAWGNFGGGGHNEQFF.

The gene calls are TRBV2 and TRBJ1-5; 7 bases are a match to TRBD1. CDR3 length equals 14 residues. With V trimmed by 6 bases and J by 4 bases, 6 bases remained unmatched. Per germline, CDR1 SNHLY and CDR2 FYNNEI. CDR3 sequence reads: CASSMGQMNQPQHF. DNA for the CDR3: TGTGCCAGCAGCATGGGACAGATGAATCAGCCCCAGCATTTT.

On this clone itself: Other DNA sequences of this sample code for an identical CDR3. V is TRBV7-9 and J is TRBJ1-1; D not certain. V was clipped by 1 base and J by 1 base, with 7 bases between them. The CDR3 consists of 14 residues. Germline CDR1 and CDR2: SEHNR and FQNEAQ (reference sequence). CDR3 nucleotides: TGTGCCAGCAGCTTAGTAGTCGGGAACACTGAAGCTTTCTTT. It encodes CASSLVVGNTEAFF. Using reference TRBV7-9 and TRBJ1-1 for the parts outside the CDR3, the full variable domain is DTGVSQNPRHKITKRGQNVTFRCDPISEHNRLYWYRQTLGQGPEFLTYFQNEAQLEKSRLLSDRFSAERPKGSFSTLEIQRTEQGDSAMYLCASSLVVGNTEAFFGQGTRLTVV.

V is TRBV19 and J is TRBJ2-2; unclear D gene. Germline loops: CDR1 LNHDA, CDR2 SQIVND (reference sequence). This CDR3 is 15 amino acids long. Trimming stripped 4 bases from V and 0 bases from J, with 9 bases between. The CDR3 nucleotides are TGTGCCAGTAGTAGGCTCGGGTCGAACACCGGGGAGCTGTTTTTT. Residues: CASSRLGSNTGELFF.

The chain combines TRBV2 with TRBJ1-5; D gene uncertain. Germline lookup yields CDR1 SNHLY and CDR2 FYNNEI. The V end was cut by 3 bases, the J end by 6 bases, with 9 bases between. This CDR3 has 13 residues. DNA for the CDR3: TGTGCCAGCAGTGAGTCGAGGACTCAGCCCCAGCATTTT. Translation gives CASSESRTQPQHF.

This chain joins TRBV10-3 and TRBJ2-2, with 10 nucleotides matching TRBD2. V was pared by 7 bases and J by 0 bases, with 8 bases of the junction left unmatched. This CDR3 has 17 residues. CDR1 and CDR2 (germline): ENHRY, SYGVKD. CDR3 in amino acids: CAIKPGLALANTGELFF. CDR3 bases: TGTGCCATCAAACCGGGACTAGCGCTCGCGAACACCGGGGAGCTGTTTTTT.

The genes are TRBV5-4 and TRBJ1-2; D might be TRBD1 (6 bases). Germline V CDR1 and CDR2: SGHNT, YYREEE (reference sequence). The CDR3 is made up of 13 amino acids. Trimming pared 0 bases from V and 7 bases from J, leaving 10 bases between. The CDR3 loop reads CASSLAQGTGYTF. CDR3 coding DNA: TGTGCCAGCAGCTTGGCTCAGGGGACTGGCTACACCTTC.

DNA of the CDR3: TGTGCCAGCAGTTACTCGAAATTCCCCGGACAACTGTTTTTT. Protein sequence: CASSYSKFPGQLFF. V gene TRBV6-5 combines with J gene TRBJ1-4, with D uncertain. The CDR3 length is 14 residues. The V end was cut by 0 bases, the J end by 12 bases, with 14 bases between. Germline lookup yields CDR1 MNHEY and CDR2 SVGAGI.

This CDR3 is CASSLDGTASYEQYF. In nucleotides, the CDR3 is TGCGCCAGCAGCTTAGATGGGACAGCTTCCTACGAGCAGTACTTC. The V and J genes are TRBV5-1 and TRBJ2-7, with 7 positions matching TRBD1. J was trimmed by 1 base and V by 2 bases; bases with no gene match: 6. CDR3 length: 15 residues. The germline V gene has CDR1 SGHRS and CDR2 YFSETQ.

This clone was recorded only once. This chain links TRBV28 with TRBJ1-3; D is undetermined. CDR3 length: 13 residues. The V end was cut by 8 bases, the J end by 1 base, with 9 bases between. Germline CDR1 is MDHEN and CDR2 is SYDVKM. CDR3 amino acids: CASSMLSGNTIYF. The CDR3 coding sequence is TGTGCCAGCTCTATGCTATCTGGAAACACCATATATTTT.

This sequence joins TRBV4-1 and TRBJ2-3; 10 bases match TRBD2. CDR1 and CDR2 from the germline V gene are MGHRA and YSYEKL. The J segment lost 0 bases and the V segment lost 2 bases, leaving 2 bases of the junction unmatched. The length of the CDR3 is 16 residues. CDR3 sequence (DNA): TGCGCCAGCAGCCAAATAGCGGGGGGTAGCACAGATACGCAGTATTTT. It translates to CASSQIAGGSTDTQYF.

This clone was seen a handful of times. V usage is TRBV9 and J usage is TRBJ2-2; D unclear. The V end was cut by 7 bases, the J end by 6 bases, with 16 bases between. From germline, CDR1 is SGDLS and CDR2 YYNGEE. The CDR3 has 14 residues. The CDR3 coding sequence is TGTGCCAGCGGTAAGGCCTCATCGCCCGGGGAGCTGTTTTTT. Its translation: CASGKASSPGELFF. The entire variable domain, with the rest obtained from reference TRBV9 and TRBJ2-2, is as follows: DSGVTQTPKHLITATGQRVTLRCSPRSGDLSVYWYQQSLDQGLQFLIQYYNGEERAKGNILERFSAQQFPDLHSELNLSSLELGDSALYFCASGKASSPGELFFGEGSRLTVL.

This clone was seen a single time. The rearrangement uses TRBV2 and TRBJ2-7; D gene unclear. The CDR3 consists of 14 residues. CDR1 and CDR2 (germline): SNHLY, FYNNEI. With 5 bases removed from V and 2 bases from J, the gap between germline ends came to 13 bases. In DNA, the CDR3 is TGTGCCAGCAGTCCAGAAAGAATGACCTACGAGCAGTACTTC. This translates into CASSPERMTYEQYF.

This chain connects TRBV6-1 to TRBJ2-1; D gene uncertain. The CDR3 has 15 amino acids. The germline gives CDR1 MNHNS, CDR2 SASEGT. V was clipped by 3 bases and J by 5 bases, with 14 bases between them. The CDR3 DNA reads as TGTGCCAGCAGTGACCGAGCGAGCCCCCACAATGAGCAGTTCTTC. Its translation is CASSDRASPHNEQFF.

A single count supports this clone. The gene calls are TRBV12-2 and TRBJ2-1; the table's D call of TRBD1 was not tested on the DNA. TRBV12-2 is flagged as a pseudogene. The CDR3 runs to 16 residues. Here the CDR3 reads CASRPPTVSSYNEQFF. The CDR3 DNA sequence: TGTGCAAGTCGCCCCCCGACAGTCAGCTCCTACAATGAGCAGTTCTTC.

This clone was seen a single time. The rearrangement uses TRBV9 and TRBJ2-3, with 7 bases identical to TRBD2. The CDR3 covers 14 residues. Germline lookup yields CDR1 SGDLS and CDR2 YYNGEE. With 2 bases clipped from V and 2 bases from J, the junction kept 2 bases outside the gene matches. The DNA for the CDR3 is TGTGCCAGCAGCGTCCTAGCGGCCACAGATACGCAGTATTTT. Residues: CASSVLAATDTQYF.

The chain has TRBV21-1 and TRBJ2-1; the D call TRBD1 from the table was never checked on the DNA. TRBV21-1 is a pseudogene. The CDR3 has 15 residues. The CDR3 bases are TGTGCCAGCAGCAAGAGAGTTAGGGGGCGAGGTGAGCAGTTCTTC. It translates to CASSKRVRGRGEQFF.

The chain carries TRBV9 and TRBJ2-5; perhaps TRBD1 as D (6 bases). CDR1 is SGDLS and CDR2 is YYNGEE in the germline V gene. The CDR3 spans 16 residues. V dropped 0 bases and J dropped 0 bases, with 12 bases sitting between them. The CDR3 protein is CASSVGGGPYQETQYF. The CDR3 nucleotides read TGTGCCAGCAGCGTAGGAGGGGGTCCCTACCAAGAGACCCAGTACTTC.